Presented here are 13 T cell receptor beta chains from one specimen sequenced in a study of Ad26.COV2.S vaccination and SARS-CoV-2 variants. Clones were sequenced by immunoSEQ multiplex PCR, and TCRdb holds only the in-frame ones, with some missing. Among some 250,000 clones listed, 88% were seen once. Treatment in this sample: 15 to 20 received Ad26.COV2.S at low or high dose, single or two shots; 5 received placebo; per-sample allocation not given. The samples date from day 63 after the first vaccine or placebo injection. The sequenced sample was peripheral blood, obtained in a trial of Ad26.COV2.S vaccine versus placebo. The source is a person between 18 and 59 years old who received the Ad26.COV2.S COVID-19 vaccine or a placebo.

This chain joins TRBV6-2 or TRBV6-3 and TRBJ2-1, with 7 bases identical to TRBD2. There are 18 residues in the CDR3. V lost 2 bases to trimming and J lost 1 base; unmatched junction nucleotides: 11. Per the germline V gene, CDR1 is MNHEY and CDR2 is SVGEGT. The CDR3 loop reads CASSYRGVQGRSYNEQFF. The CDR3 DNA follows: TGTGCCAGCAGTTACCGGGGGGTTCAGGGAAGGTCCTACAATGAGCAGTTCTTC.

As DNA, the CDR3 is TGTGCCAGCAGCCAAGAGGGGTGGTTTGGACAGACAAATGAAAAACTGTTTTTT. Translated: CASSQEGWFGQTNEKLFF. The chain combines TRBV3-1 (or the pseudogene TRBV3-2) with TRBJ1-4; D perhaps matches TRBD1 (6 bases). With 0 bases removed from V and 5 bases from J, the gap between germline ends came to 19 bases. Germline V lookup: CDR1 LGHDT, CDR2 YNNKEL (reference sequence). The CDR3 is 18 amino acids.

The genes are TRBV7-3 and TRBJ1-2; 9 nucleotides align to TRBD1. Unmatched junction bases numbered 7, after V lost 1 base and J lost 10 bases. CDR1 and CDR2 from the germline V gene are SGHTA and FQGTGA. This CDR3 region has 14 residues. As DNA, the CDR3 is TGTGCCAGCAGCTTAAATACCGGACAGGGGAACTACACCTTC. Protein: CASSLNTGQGNYTF.

V usage is TRBV20-1 and J usage is TRBJ2-3; 9 bases match TRBD2. The CDR3 spans 15 residues. Losses at the gene ends were 3 bases for V and 3 bases for J; bases not matched to a gene: 7. Germline CDR1 DFQATT, CDR2 SNEGSKA (reference sequence). The CDR3 DNA reads TGCAGTGCTAGTAGGCGGGAGGGTCCTACAGATACGCAGTATTTT. Its protein is CSASRREGPTDTQYF.

The J gene is TRBJ2-3, the V gene TRBV5-1, with unresolved D. Looked up from germline, CDR1 is SGHRS and CDR2 is YFSETQ. V lost 0 bases and J lost 1, with 6 bases in between. The CDR3 totals 14 residues. The CDR3 reads CASSLGAGTDTQYF. The CDR3, as DNA: TGCGCCAGCAGCTTGGGGGCGGGCACAGATACGCAGTATTTT.

The sample holds one count of this clone. The rearrangement links TRBV13 to TRBJ2-3; 15 bases line up with TRBD2. There are 18 residues in the CDR3. V was pared by 6 bases and J by 5 bases, with 12 bases of the junction left unmatched. In germline, CDR1 is PRHDT, CDR2 FYEKMQ (reference sequence). The CDR3 loop reads CASSRKGLAGGRVDTQYF. In nucleotides, the CDR3 is TGTGCCAGCAGTCGTAAGGGACTAGCGGGGGGCCGGGTAGATACGCAGTATTTT.

V usage is TRBV6-5 and J usage is TRBJ2-7; possibly TRBD1 for D (5 bases). Germline CDR1 and CDR2: MNHEY and SVGAGI. CDR3 length equals 13 residues. The ends were cut back, 7 bases at V and 1 base at J, with 11 bases in the middle. In DNA form, the CDR3 reads TGTGCCAGCACTAAGACAGATTCCTACGAGCAGTACTTC. Translation gives CASTKTDSYEQYF.

The chain combines TRBV30 with TRBJ1-1; tentative D call: TRBD1 (6 bases). Germline V lookup: CDR1 GTSNPN, CDR2 SVGIG (reference sequence). V lost 8 bases to trimming and J lost 4 bases, with 17 bases between them. The CDR3 spans 13 residues. CDR3 in amino acids: CARGAGAGTEAFF. The CDR3 region has the DNA TGTGCCCGCGGCGCAGGGGCGGGCACTGAAGCTTTCTTT.

This clone was detected only once. This rearrangement joins TRBV7-9 to TRBJ2-4; 16 bases match TRBD2. J was trimmed by 6 bases and V by 5 bases; bases with no gene match: 7. Germline V gene lookup returns CDR1 SEHNR and CDR2 FQNEAQ (reference sequence). The CDR3 has 17 residues. The CDR3: CASSPGLAGGHTNIQYF. CDR3 sequence (DNA): TGTGCCAGCAGCCCGGGACTAGCGGGAGGGCATACAAACATTCAGTACTTC.

As DNA, the CDR3 is TGTGCCAGCGCCCCACAGGGGCGATACAATGAGCAGTTCTTC. Protein: CASAPQGRYNEQFF. The chain joins TRBV27 to TRBJ2-1; TRBD1 matches 7 bases. The CDR3 runs 14 residues. V dropped 8 bases and J dropped 4; count of bases not matched to a gene: 8. Germline V CDR1 and CDR2: MNHEY, SMNVEV (reference sequence).

The chain recombines TRBV5-4 with TRBJ2-1; unclear D gene. The CDR3 is 13 amino acids. CDR1 is SGHNT, CDR2 YYREEE, per germline (reference sequence). Deletions cut 4 bases from V and 5 bases from J, with 10 bases between. This CDR3 reads CASSLYMDNEQFF. CDR3 sequence (DNA): TGTGCCAGCAGCCTATACATGGACAATGAGCAGTTCTTC.

CDR3 coding DNA: TGTGCCAGCAGCCAAGACAAGCTAGCGGGGGGCGGAGATACGCAGTATTTT. This sequence encodes CASSQDKLAGGGDTQYF. The J gene is TRBJ2-3, the V gene TRBV4-2; 11 nucleotides align to TRBD2. V gave up 0 bases and J gave up 5 bases; unmatched junction bases: 7. The CDR3 runs to 17 residues. Germline V gene lookup returns CDR1 LGHNA and CDR2 YNFKEQ.

The chain combines TRBV5-1 with TRBJ2-1; D may be TRBD1 or TRBD2 (5 bases each). This CDR3 is built from 16 residues. Trimming cost V 4 bases and J 6 bases, with 20 bases left between them. Germline CDR1 SGHRS, CDR2 YFSETQ. The CDR3, as DNA: TGCGCCAGCAGCCCTGGGGCAGGTGGGACCCTCAATGAGCAGTTCTTC. This gives the protein CASSPGAGGTLNEQFF.